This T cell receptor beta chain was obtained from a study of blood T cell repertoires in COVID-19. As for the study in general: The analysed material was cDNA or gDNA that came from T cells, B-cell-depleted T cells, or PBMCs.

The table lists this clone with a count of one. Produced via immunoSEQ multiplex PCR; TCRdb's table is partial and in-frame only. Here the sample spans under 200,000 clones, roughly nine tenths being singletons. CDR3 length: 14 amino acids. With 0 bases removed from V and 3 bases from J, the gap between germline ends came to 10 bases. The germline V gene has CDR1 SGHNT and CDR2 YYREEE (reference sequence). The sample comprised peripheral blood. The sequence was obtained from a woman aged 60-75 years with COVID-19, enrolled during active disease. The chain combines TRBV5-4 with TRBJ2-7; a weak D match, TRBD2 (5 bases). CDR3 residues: CASSLGLALYEQYF. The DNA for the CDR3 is TGTGCCAGCAGCTTGGGGCTAGCTCTCTACGAGCAGTACTTC. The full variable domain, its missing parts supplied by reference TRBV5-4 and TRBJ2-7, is ETGVTQSPTHLIKTRGQQVTLRCSSQSGHNTVSWYQQALGQGPQFIFQYYREEENGRGNFPPRFSGLQFPNYSSELNVNALELDDSALYLCASSLGLALYEQYFGPGTRLTVT.